This T cell receptor (beta chain) came from a study of T-cell reconstitution after alpha-beta-depleted transplantation in children. CDR1 DFQATT and CDR2 SNEGSKA come from the germline V gene (reference sequence). V dropped 1 base and J dropped 5; count of bases not matched to a gene: 11. The CDR3 has 16 residues. TCRbeta library construction was performed incorporating unique molecular identifiers. Via MiXCR, TCRdb re-called the PCR reads, giving one row per CDR3 protein. The data contain about 500,000 distinct CDR3 sequences, roughly 33% of them singletons. This clonotype was sampled from a human donor who donated a stem cell graft to a child with aplastic anemia. The sample in question was PBMCs from the stem cell graft donor, obtained from the stem cell graft. The genes are TRBV20-1 and TRBJ2-5, with 9 nucleotides matching TRBD2. CDR3 DNA: TGCAGTGCTAGAGCCGTGGGTAGCGGGAGCCTTGAGACCCAGTACTTC. Amino acids: CSARAVGSGSLETQYF.